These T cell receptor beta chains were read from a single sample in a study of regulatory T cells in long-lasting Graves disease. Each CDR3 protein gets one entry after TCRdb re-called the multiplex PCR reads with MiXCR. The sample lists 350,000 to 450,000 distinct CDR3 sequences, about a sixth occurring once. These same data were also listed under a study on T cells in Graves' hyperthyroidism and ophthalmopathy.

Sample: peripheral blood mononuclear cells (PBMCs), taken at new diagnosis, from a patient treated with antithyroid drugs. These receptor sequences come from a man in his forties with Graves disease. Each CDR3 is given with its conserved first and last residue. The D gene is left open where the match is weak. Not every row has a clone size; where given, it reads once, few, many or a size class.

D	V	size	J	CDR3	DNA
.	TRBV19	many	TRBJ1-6	CASSIRRAGSPLHF	TGTGCCAGTAGTATCCGCAGGGCAGGATCACCCCTCCACTTT
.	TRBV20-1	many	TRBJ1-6	CSARTASNSPLHF	TGCAGTGCCCGGACAGCATCGAATTCACCCCTCCACTTT
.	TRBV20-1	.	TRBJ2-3	CSARSVVPDTQYF	TGCAGTGCTAGATCTGTGGTCCCAGATACGCAGTATTTT
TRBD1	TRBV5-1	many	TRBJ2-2	CASSFGTGGTGELFF	TGCGCCAGCAGCTTCGGGACAGGTGGTACCGGGGAGCTGTTTTTT
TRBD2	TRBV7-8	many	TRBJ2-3	CASSLATPDYVLAGGPTSTDTQYF	TGTGCCAGCAGCTTAGCCACCCCCGACTATGTTCTAGCGGGGGGCCCCACTAGCACAGATACGCAGTATTTT
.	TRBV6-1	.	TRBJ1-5	CASSEGQDRNQPQHF	TGTGCCAGCAGTGAAGGACAGGACCGCAATCAGCCCCAGCATTTT
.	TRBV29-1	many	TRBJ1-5	CSVGDGHQPQHF	TGCAGCGTGGGTGACGGACATCAGCCCCAGCATTTT
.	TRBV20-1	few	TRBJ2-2	CSASPHGTGELFF	TGCAGTGCTAGCCCACATGGCACCGGGGAGCTGTTTTTT
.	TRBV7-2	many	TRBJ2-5	CASSPDPDSVTQYF	TGTGCCAGCAGCCCTGACCCAGACTCTGTTACCCAGTACTTC
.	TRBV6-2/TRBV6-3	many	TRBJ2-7	CASSYSGSSYEQYF	TGTGCCAGCAGTTACTCTGGCAGCTCCTACGAGCAGTACTTC
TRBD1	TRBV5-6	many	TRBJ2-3	CASSNFGTGSTDTQYF	TGTGCCAGCAGCAATTTCGGGACAGGGAGCACAGATACGCAGTATTTT
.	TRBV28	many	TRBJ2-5	CAISDTQETQYF	TGTGCCATTTCTGACACTCAAGAGACCCAGTACTTC
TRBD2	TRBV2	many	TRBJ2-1	CASSLAGGQRYNEQFF	TGTGCCAGCAGCTTAGCGGGGGGGCAAAGGTACAATGAGCAGTTCTTC
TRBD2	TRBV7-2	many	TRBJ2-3	CASSLVAGSTDTQYF	TGTGCCAGCAGCTTAGTAGCGGGGAGCACAGATACGCAGTATTTT
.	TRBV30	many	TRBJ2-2	CAWTGDTGELFF	TGTGCCTGGACGGGGGACACCGGGGAGCTGTTTTTT
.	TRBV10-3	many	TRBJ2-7	CAISERARESQYF	TGTGCCATCAGTGAGAGAGCGAGGGAATCGCAGTACTTC
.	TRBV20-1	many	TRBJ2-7	CSASAVREQYF	TGCAGTGCTAGTGCGGTTCGGGAGCAGTACTTC
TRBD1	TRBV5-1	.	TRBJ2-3	CASSLGQAAADTQYF	TGCGCCAGCAGCTTAGGACAGGCCGCCGCAGATACGCAGTATTTT
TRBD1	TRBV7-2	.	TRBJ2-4	CASSYLAGGRDIQYF	TGTGCCAGCAGCTACCTCGCAGGGGGCAGGGACATTCAGTACTTC
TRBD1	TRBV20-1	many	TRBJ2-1	CSAGTGVGNEQFF	TGCAGTGCTGGGACAGGGGTCGGCAATGAGCAGTTCTTC
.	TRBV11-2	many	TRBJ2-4	CASSLIREGNIQYF	TGTGCCAGCAGCTTAATCCGGGAAGGGAACATTCAGTACTTC
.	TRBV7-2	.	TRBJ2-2	CASRAWGRDTGELFF	TGTGCCAGCAGAGCGTGGGGGCGCGACACCGGGGAGCTGTTTTTT
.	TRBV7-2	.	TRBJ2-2	CASSLGPYTGELFF	TGTGCCAGCAGCTTAGGGCCTTACACCGGGGAGCTGTTTTTT
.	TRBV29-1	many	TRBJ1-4	CSVGGRDNEKLFF	TGCAGCGTTGGTGGCAGGGATAATGAAAAACTGTTTTTT
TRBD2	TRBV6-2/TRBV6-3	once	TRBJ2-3	CASSGTSGGVDTQYF	TGTGCCAGCAGTGGGACTAGCGGGGGGGTCGATACGCAGTATTTT
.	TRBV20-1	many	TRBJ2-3	CSATNRPSFAGAGGTQYF	TGCAGTGCAACGAACCGCCCCTCTTTCGCGGGGGCCGGAGGTACGCAGTATTTC
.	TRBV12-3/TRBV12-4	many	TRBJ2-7	CASSVRGGGWNGGEQYF	TGTGCCAGCAGTGTTAGAGGAGGGGGCTGGAATGGTGGCGAGCAGTACTTC
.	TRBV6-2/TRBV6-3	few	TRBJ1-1	CASSGPLQGRDTEAFF	TGTGCCAGCAGCGGACCCCTACAGGGCCGGGACACTGAAGCTTTCTTT
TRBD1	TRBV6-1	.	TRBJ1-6	CASSHPRDRSSYNSPLHF	TGTGCCAGCAGCCACCCCCGGGACAGGAGCTCCTATAATTCACCCCTCCACTTT
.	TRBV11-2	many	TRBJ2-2	CASSFTGMGGTGELFF	TGTGCCAGCAGCTTTACAGGGATGGGGGGCACCGGGGAGCTGTTTTTT